The 20 T cell receptor beta chains below were found in one sample sequenced in a study of blood T cell repertoires in COVID-19. This table comes from immunoSEQ multiplex PCR, and its TCRdb copy is limited to in-frame clones, with some not included. This sample has fewer than 250,000 clones, with about nine tenths found just once. What was sequenced was peripheral blood. Receptor source: a man in his fifties or sixties who had recovered from COVID-19.

The chain links TRBV7-8 to TRBJ2-5; 9 positions match TRBD2. The CDR3 spans 15 residues. CDR1 and CDR2 (germline): SGHVS, FQNEAQ. J was trimmed by 2 bases and V by 4 bases; bases with no gene match: 5. This CDR3 reads CASSSLAGRQETQYF. The CDR3 DNA follows: TGTGCCAGCAGCTCTCTAGCGGGAAGGCAAGAGACCCAGTACTTC.

This clone occurred once. This chain connects TRBV2 to TRBJ2-2, with D possibly being TRBD1 (5 bases). Trimming cost V 6 bases and J 0 bases, with 8 bases left between them. This CDR3 contains 14 residues. Per germline, CDR1 SNHLY and CDR2 FYNNEI. CDR3: CASRQGSNTGELFF. DNA of the CDR3: TGTGCCAGCAGGCAGGGCTCGAACACCGGGGAGCTGTTTTTT.

This clone was recorded only once. The chain has TRBV6-6 and TRBJ2-7; a weak D match, TRBD1 (5 bases). Deletions cut 2 bases from V and 4 bases from J, with 12 bases between. There are 14 residues in the CDR3. Germline CDR1 MNHNY, CDR2 SVGAGI (reference sequence). In DNA form, the CDR3 reads TGTGCCAGCAGTTACAAACGGACACAATACGAGCAGTACTTC. Translating it yields CASSYKRTQYEQYF.

This clone has a single count. Other nucleotide sequences from this sample produce the same CDR3. The V gene is TRBV7-3, the J gene TRBJ2-1; 9 nucleotides line up with TRBD2. V was pared by 2 bases and J by 4 bases, with 6 bases of the junction left unmatched. This CDR3 is built from 16 residues. The germline V gene has CDR1 SGHTA and CDR2 FQGTGA. Here the CDR3 reads CASSLLGLAGYNEQFF. As DNA, the CDR3 is TGTGCCAGCAGCTTATTGGGGCTAGCGGGATACAATGAGCAGTTCTTC.

This chain uses TRBV10-2 with TRBJ1-1; TRBD1 matches at 7 bases. Germline V gene lookup returns CDR1 WSHSY and CDR2 SAAADI. The CDR3 is 14 amino acids. The V gene end was trimmed by 7 bases and the J gene end by 5 bases; junction bases not matched to a gene: 10. The CDR3: CASIRDRGRTEAFF. As DNA, the CDR3 is TGCGCCAGCATTCGGGACAGAGGTCGGACTGAAGCTTTCTTT.

The genes are TRBV2 and TRBJ2-5, with TRBD2 matching 12 bases. The V gene end was trimmed by 2 bases and the J gene end by 5 bases; junction bases not matched to a gene: 3. The CDR3 is 15 amino acids. Germline CDR1 SNHLY, CDR2 FYNNEI. The CDR3 DNA reads as TGTGCCAGCAGTGAACCCCTAGCGGGGGGGGAGACCCAGTACTTC. Amino acids: CASSEPLAGGETQYF.

This clone was seen a few times. This chain uses TRBV6-5 with TRBJ1-2; 8 nucleotides match TRBD1. Germline V lookup: CDR1 MNHEY, CDR2 SVGAGI. CDR3 size: 11 residues. With 8 bases clipped from V and 7 bases from J, the junction kept 3 bases outside the gene matches. CDR3 region: CASQGARGYTF. The CDR3 DNA reads TGTGCCAGCCAGGGGGCACGTGGCTACACCTTC.

The chain carries TRBV9 and TRBJ2-3; 9 bases agree with TRBD2. CDR1 is SGDLS and CDR2 is YYNGEE in the germline V gene. V dropped 4 bases and J dropped 0; count of bases not matched to a gene: 6. The CDR3 runs to 16 residues. The CDR3 loop is CASSPRGRGSTDTQYF. The CDR3 nucleotides are TGTGCCAGCAGCCCACGCGGGAGGGGTAGCACAGATACGCAGTATTTT.

The chain joins TRBV2 to TRBJ1-2, with D maybe TRBD1 (5 bases). V lost 6 bases to trimming and J lost 2 bases, with 10 bases between them. The CDR3 is 13 residues long. Looked up from germline, CDR1 is SNHLY and CDR2 is FYNNEI. The CDR3 loop reads CASSGGFNYGYTF. In nucleotides, the CDR3 is TGTGCCAGCAGCGGGGGGTTCAACTATGGCTACACCTTC.

This chain links TRBV18 with TRBJ2-1; 11 bases are shared with TRBD1. J lost 8 bases, V lost 4 bases, and 10 bases had no gene match. This CDR3 has 16 amino acids. Germline V gene lookup returns CDR1 KGHSH and CDR2 LQKENI. For the CDR3, the DNA is TGTGCCAGCTCACTACTAGCCGGGACAGGGGGATATGAGCAGTTCTTC. Translating it yields CASSLLAGTGGYEQFF.

The chain joins TRBV6-6 to TRBJ1-6; 7 nucleotides align to TRBD1. CDR1 and CDR2 from the germline V gene are MNHNY and SVGAGI (reference sequence). The CDR3 loop spans 16 amino acids. J was trimmed by 5 bases and V by 6 bases; bases with no gene match: 10. CDR3 nucleotides: TGTGCCAGCAGGGAGGGACAGCTTTGGGATAATTCACCCCTCCACTTT. Encoded protein: CASREGQLWDNSPLHF.

The genes are TRBV5-4 and TRBJ2-2; 7 positions match TRBD1. The V and J ends lost 4 bases and 7 bases, in that order; junction bases with no gene match: 7. Germline V CDR1 and CDR2: SGHNT, YYREEE (reference sequence). There are 14 residues in the CDR3. The DNA for the CDR3 is TGTGCCAGCAGCCTGGACAGGACAGGCGGGGAGCTGTTTTTT. This codes for CASSLDRTGGELFF.

V and J are TRBV14 and TRBJ1-3, with D unresolved. Per the germline V gene, CDR1 is SGHDN and CDR2 is FVKESK. V was cut by 0 bases and J by 0 bases, with 9 bases left in between. This CDR3 comprises 16 residues. This CDR3 is CASSQDTWLSGNTIYF. The CDR3 DNA follows: TGTGCCAGCAGCCAAGATACGTGGCTCTCTGGAAACACCATATATTTT.

The chain links TRBV11-2 to TRBJ1-2; 8 positions match TRBD1. CDR3 length equals 15 residues. The trim removed 6 bases at V and 0 bases at J, leaving 6 bases unmatched. Germline values: CDR1 SGHAT, CDR2 FQNNGV. CDR3 sequence (DNA): TGTGCCAGCAGTTCCGGACAGGGCGCTAACTATGGCTACACCTTC. Amino acids: CASSSGQGANYGYTF. The entire variable domain, with the rest obtained from reference TRBV11-2 and TRBJ1-2, is as follows: EAGVAQSPRYKIIEKRQSVAFWCNPISGHATLYWYQQILGQGPKLLIQFQNNGVVDDSQLPKDRFSAERLKGVDSTLKIQPAKLEDSAVYLCASSSGQGANYGYTFGSGTRLTVV.

The chain carries TRBV18 and TRBJ2-5, with 14 bases fitting TRBD2. Germline loops: CDR1 KGHSH, CDR2 LQKENI. Trimming cost V 6 bases and J 5 bases; bases outside gene matches: 11. This CDR3 region has 17 residues. CDR3 residues: CASSPGTSGRLGETQYF. The CDR3 nucleotides are TGTGCCAGCTCGCCCGGGACTAGCGGGAGACTGGGGGAGACCCAGTACTTC.

This clone has only one observation. The rearrangement links TRBV18 to TRBJ2-1, with D tentatively TRBD1 (5 bases). V was pared by 3 bases and J by 4 bases, with 7 bases between. Germline assignment: CDR1 KGHSH and CDR2 LQKENI. CDR3 length: 13 residues. In DNA, the CDR3 is TGTGCCAGCTCACCGGGGCTGTACAATGAGCAGTTCTTC. The encoded protein is CASSPGLYNEQFF.

V gene TRBV12-5 combines with J gene TRBJ2-3, with 12 bases matching TRBD2. V was clipped by 5 bases and J by 0 bases; unmatched bases: 6. This CDR3 region has 17 residues. Germline CDR1 and CDR2: LGHNT and FRNRAP. This CDR3 reads CASGKGLAGSSTDTQYF. The CDR3 coding sequence is TGTGCTAGTGGTAAAGGACTAGCGGGATCTAGCACAGATACGCAGTATTTT.

The chain links TRBV7-3 to TRBJ2-7, with D possibly being TRBD2 (6 bases). The CDR3 extends over 14 amino acids. Trimming took off 0 bases at V and 6 bases at J, with 12 bases between the two ends. From germline, CDR1 is SGHTA and CDR2 FQGTGA. CDR3 sequence (DNA): TGTGCCAGCAGCTTAACCCCTAGCGCGGCCGAGCAGTACTTC. Encoded protein: CASSLTPSAAEQYF.

The gene calls are TRBV2 and TRBJ2-7; TRBD2 matches at 9 bases. This CDR3 has 14 residues. Per germline, CDR1 SNHLY and CDR2 FYNNEI. V lost 6 bases and J lost 1; bases outside the gene matches: 4. The CDR3: CASRGSGGSYEQYF. In DNA form, the CDR3 reads TGTGCCAGCAGGGGTAGCGGGGGATCCTACGAGCAGTACTTC.

The chain uses TRBV15 and TRBJ2-1, with TRBD2 as a possible D gene (6 bases). CDR1 LNHNV and CDR2 YYDKDF come from the germline V gene (reference sequence). Trimming stripped 1 base from V and 3 bases from J, with 16 bases between. This CDR3 is 17 amino acids long. CDR3 DNA: TGTGCCACCAGCAGAGGCTGGCCGGGAGACTTCTACAATGAGCAGTTCTTC. It yields the protein CATSRGWPGDFYNEQFF.